The entry below describes one TCR beta chain. Antigen unknown. Positive CCR7 selection of CD45RO-negative cells yielded the naive CD8 cells, and terminally differentiated effector memory CD45RA+ cells were excluded. Sequenced by immunoSEQ multiplex PCR; TCRdb stores in-frame clones only, minus some. The sample has about 2.1 million clones; about 93% are singletons. The CDR3 sequence is 11 residues long. Germline V CDR1 and CDR2: MGHRA, YSYEKL. The germline V and J ends were trimmed by 3 bases and 5 bases, with 4 bases remaining between them. The data belong to a study of shared clonotypes between healthy human individuals. Study-wide results and limits: Compared with memory subsets, naive subsets generally had larger estimated richness. Enrolling few donors narrowed the genetic and exposure-history diversity that was represented.

This clonotype was obtained from a man younger than 30 in good health. Some clones in this sample may be carry-over from other donors' samples. The sequencing sample was made of naive CD8+ T cells from PBMCs. The J gene is TRBJ2-5, the V gene TRBV4-1; no firm D call. CDR3 bases: TGCGCCAGCAGCCACTCTGAGACCCAGTACTTC. Translated, it gives CASSHSETQYF.